The 4 T cell receptor beta chains listed next were all sequenced from one sample in a study of shared T cell receptors in the human thymus. The data were produced by immunoSEQ multiplex PCR, yet TCRdb's version contains in-frame clones alone and is incomplete. The sample lists approximately 760,000 clones; approximately 83% were seen once. These data were likewise used in another study, on human thymus T cells.

Sample: thymocytes. The receptor set was obtained from a girl under three years old with a congenital heart defect.

The chain uses TRBV11-2 and TRBJ2-5, with 8 bases that match TRBD2. Trimming at V came to 4 bases and at J to 7 bases, leaving 11 bases not matched to a gene. In germline, CDR1 is SGHAT, CDR2 FQNNGV. This CDR3 spans 15 amino acids. CDR3 loop: CASSSERGWTVTQYF. CDR3 DNA sequence: TGTGCCAGCAGCTCAGAGCGGGGGTGGACGGTGACCCAGTACTTC.

The V and J genes are TRBV27 and TRBJ2-7; TRBD1 agrees at 7 bases. Germline trimming cut 5 bases from V and 4 bases from J; bases unmatched to any gene: 8. Looked up from germline, CDR1 is MNHEY and CDR2 is SMNVEV (reference sequence). The CDR3 sequence is 14 residues long. The CDR3 DNA sequence: TGTGCCAGCAGTAACAGGGGATCGGTGTACGAGCAGTACTTC. Its protein is CASSNRGSVYEQYF.

The genes are TRBV4-1 and TRBJ1-2; D not resolved. V shed 2 bases and J shed 8 bases, with 18 bases lying between them. The CDR3 extends over 15 amino acids. Looked up from germline, CDR1 is MGHRA and CDR2 is YSYEKL. CDR3 DNA: TGCGCCAGCAGCCAAAGCCTTGGCCCTGTGAGGGGCTACACCTTC. Translated: CASSQSLGPVRGYTF.

The chain has TRBV25-1 and TRBJ1-1; perhaps TRBD1 as D (6 bases). Germline V gives CDR1 MGHDK, CDR2 SYGVNS. V was shortened by 5 bases and J by 11 bases, with 18 bases between the two germline ends. This CDR3 is built from 13 residues. The CDR3 region has the DNA TGTGCCAGCAGTAAACAGGGACCCCTTCGGGCTTTCTTT. Protein product: CASSKQGPLRAFF. Supplemented by reference TRBV25-1 and TRBJ1-1, the full variable domain reads EADIYQTPRYLVIGTGKKITLECSQTMGHDKMYWYQQDPGMELHLIHYSYGVNSTEKGDLSSESTVSRIRTEHFPLTLESARPSHTSQYLCASSKQGPLRAFFGQGTRLTVV.